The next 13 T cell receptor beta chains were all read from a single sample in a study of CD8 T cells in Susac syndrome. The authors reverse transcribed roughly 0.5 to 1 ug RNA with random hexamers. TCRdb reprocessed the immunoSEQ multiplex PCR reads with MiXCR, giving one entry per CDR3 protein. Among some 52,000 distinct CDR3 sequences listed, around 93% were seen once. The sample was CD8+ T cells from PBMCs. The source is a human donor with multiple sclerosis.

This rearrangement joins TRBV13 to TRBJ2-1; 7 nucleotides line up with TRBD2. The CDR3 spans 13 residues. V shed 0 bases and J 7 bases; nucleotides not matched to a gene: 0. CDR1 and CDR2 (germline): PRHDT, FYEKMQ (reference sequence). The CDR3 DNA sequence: TGTGCCAGCAGCTTAGGCGGGGGGAATGAGCAGTTCTTC. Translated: CASSLGGGNEQFF.

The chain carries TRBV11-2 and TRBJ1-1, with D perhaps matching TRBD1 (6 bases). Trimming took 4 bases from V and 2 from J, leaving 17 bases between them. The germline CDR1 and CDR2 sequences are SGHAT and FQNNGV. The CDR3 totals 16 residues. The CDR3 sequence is CASSWETGEKNTEAFF. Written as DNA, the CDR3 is TGTGCCAGCAGCTGGGAGACAGGAGAAAAAAACACTGAAGCTTTCTTT.

In nucleotides, the CDR3 is TGTGCCAGCAGCGCCGCGGGAGGGAGGTACGAGCAGTACTTC. Translation: CASSAAGGRYEQYF. The genes are TRBV9 and TRBJ2-7; 9 positions match TRBD2. J lost 4 bases, V lost 3 bases, and 5 bases had no gene match. The CDR3 has 14 residues. CDR1 SGDLS and CDR2 YYNGEE come from the germline V gene.

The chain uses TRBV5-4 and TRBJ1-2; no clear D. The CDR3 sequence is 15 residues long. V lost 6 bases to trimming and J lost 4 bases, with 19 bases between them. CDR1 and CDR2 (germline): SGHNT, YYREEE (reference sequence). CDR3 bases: TGTGCCAGCACTCGCATACCAGGAAAGACCTATGGCTACACCTTC. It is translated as CASTRIPGKTYGYTF.

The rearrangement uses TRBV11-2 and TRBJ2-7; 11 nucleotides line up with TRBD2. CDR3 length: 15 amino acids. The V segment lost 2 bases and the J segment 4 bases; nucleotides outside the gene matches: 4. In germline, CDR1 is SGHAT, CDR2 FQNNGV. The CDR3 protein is CASSLTASGGYEQYF. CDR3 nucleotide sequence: TGTGCCAGCAGCTTAACCGCTAGCGGGGGGTACGAGCAGTACTTC.

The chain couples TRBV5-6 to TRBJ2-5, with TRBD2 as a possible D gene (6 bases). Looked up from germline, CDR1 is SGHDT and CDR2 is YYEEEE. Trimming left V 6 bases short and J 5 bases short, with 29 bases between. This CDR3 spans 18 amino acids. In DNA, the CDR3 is TGTGCCAGCACCTCCTCTGGGCCTAGCGTTTTTTTTGTGGAGACCCAGTACTTC. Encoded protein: CASTSSGPSVFFVETQYF.

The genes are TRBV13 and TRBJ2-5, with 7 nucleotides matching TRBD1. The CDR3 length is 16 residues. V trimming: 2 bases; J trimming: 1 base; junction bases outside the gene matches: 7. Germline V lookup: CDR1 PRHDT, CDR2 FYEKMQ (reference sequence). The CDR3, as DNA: TGTGCCAGCAGCTTAATAGCAGGGGGTCTCCAAGAGACCCAGTACTTC. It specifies CASSLIAGGLQETQYF.

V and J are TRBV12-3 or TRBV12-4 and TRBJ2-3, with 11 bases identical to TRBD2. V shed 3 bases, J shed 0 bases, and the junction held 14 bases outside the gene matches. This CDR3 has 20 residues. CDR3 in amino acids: CASSFPPLAGGVVSTDTQYF. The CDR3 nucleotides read TGTGCCAGCAGTTTCCCCCCCCTAGCGGGGGGCGTAGTGAGCACAGATACGCAGTATTTT.

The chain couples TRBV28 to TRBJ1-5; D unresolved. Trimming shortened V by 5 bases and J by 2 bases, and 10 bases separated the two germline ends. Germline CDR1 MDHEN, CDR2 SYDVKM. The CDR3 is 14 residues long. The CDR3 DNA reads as TGTGCCAGCAGTCTTGGTCGCGGCAATCAGCCCCAGCATTTT. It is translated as CASSLGRGNQPQHF. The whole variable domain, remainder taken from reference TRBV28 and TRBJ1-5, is DVKVTQSSRYLVKRTGEKVFLECVQDMDHENMFWYRQDPGLGLRLIYFSYDVKMKEKGDIPEGYSVSREKKERFSLILESASTNQTSMYLCASSLGRGNQPQHFGDGTRLSIL.

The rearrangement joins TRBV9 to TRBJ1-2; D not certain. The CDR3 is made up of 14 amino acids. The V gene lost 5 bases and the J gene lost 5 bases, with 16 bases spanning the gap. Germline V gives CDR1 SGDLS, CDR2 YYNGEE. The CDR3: CASRMDGGIYGYTF. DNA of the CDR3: TGTGCCAGCAGGATGGACGGAGGAATATATGGCTACACCTTC.

The DNA of the CDR3 is TGTGCCAGCAGGGAGGGGTACAATGAGCAGTTCTTC. This translates into CASREGYNEQFF. V and J are TRBV2 and TRBJ2-1, with D tentatively TRBD2 (6 bases). This CDR3 contains 12 residues. Germline V gene data show CDR1 as SNHLY and CDR2 as FYNNEI. V shed 6 bases and J shed 4 bases, with 7 bases lying between them.

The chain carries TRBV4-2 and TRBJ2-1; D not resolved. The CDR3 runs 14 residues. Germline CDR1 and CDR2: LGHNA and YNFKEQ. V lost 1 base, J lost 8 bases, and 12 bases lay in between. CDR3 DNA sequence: TGTGCCAGCAGCCAAGGGACCGAACTTGATGAGCAGTTCTTC. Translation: CASSQGTELDEQFF.

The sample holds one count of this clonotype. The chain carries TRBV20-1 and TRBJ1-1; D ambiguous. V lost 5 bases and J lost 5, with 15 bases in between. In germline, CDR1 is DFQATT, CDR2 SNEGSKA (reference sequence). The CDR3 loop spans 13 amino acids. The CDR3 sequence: CSASSDWDTEAFF. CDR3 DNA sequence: TGCAGTGCTTCTTCCGACTGGGATACTGAAGCTTTCTTT.